These 10 T cell receptor beta chains share one sample of origin, sequenced in a study of early T cells in non-severe SARS-CoV-2 infection. A single record per CDR3 protein comes from TCRdb applying MiXCR to the 5' RACE reads. The table includes around 57,000 distinct CDR3 sequences, roughly 6.5% detected once. Material for sequencing was whole blood. The origin of the receptors is an adult who was a healthcare worker with PCR-confirmed SARS-CoV-2 infection or an uninfected control (not recorded which).

This clonotype came up many times. V usage is TRBV11-2 and J usage is TRBJ2-3; D is undetermined. CDR3 size: 11 residues. V gave up 5 bases and J gave up 3 bases, with 3 bases separating them. Per the germline V gene, CDR1 is SGHAT and CDR2 is FQNNGV. The CDR3: CASSHTDTQYF. The CDR3 coding sequence is TGTGCCAGCAGCCATACAGATACGCAGTATTTT.

The table lists this clonotype with many counts. The chain combines TRBV28 with TRBJ2-7, with a tentative D call TRBD2 (5 bases). Germline CDR1 and CDR2: MDHEN and SYDVKM. V was shortened by 7 bases and J by 4 bases, with 8 bases between the two germline ends. The CDR3 runs to 11 residues. For the CDR3, the DNA is TGTGCCAGCACCCGGGGTTACGAGCAGTACTTC. It translates to CASTRGYEQYF.

This clonotype was picked up many times. The J gene is TRBJ1-1, the V gene TRBV5-1; 7 bases fit TRBD1. Unmatched junction bases numbered 6, after V lost 2 bases and J lost 5 bases. Germline V CDR1 and CDR2: SGHRS, YFSETQ. This CDR3 has 14 amino acids. As DNA, the CDR3 is TGCGCCAGCAGCTTCTACAGGGGAAGGACTGAAGCTTTCTTT. This encodes CASSFYRGRTEAFF.

V gene TRBV10-1 combines with J gene TRBJ2-3, with 8 bases matching TRBD2. The V gene's germline CDR1 is WNHNN and CDR2 SYGVQD (reference sequence). The trim removed 2 bases at V and 10 bases at J, leaving 17 bases unmatched. CDR3 size: 17 residues. The CDR3 coding sequence is TGCGCCAGCAGTGAGCACCCCTTAGCGGGGTCGGTTCTATCGCAGTATTTT. Its protein product is CASSEHPLAGSVLSQYF.

With regard to this clonotype: Given a much more abundant clone one base away, this may be a read error. The V gene is TRBV5-4, the J gene TRBJ1-1; 11 nucleotides align to TRBD1. The CDR3 covers 13 residues. V dropped 4 bases and J dropped 6; count of bases not matched to a gene: 2. CDR1 and CDR2 (germline): SGHNT, YYREEE (reference sequence). In nucleotides, the CDR3 is TGTGCCAGCAGCCGGGACAGGGGGTCTGAAGCTTTCTTT. As protein: CASSRDRGSEAFF.

The CDR3 region has the DNA TGCGCCAGCAGCCGCACCGGGACAGGGGTTAATTCACCCCTCCACTTT. Residues: CASSRTGTGVNSPLHF. This chain links TRBV4-3 with TRBJ1-6; 10 bases line up with TRBD1. Germline V lookup: CDR1 LGHNA, CDR2 YSLEER. V gave up 4 bases and J gave up 6 bases; unmatched junction bases: 6. The CDR3 is 16 residues long.

This clonotype was seen at least ten times. The genes are TRBV7-2 and TRBJ2-7; no firm D call. The germline V gene encodes CDR1 SGHTA and CDR2 FQGNSA. V gave up 1 base and J gave up 4 bases, with 8 bases separating them. The CDR3 is 13 residues long. This CDR3 reads CASSLDTPYEQYF. The CDR3 DNA reads as TGTGCCAGCAGCTTAGACACGCCGTACGAGCAGTACTTC.

In this sample, this clonotype turned up many times. The chain carries TRBV29-1 and TRBJ1-1, with 9 nucleotides matching TRBD1. Germline V lookup: CDR1 SQVTM, CDR2 ANQGSEA. V shed 7 bases and J 5 bases; nucleotides not matched to a gene: 11. This CDR3 contains 14 residues. This chain's CDR3 is CSAYTGGAGTEAFF. The DNA for the CDR3 is TGCAGCGCGTATACAGGGGGCGCGGGGACTGAAGCTTTCTTT.

This clonotype was detected many times. The chain carries TRBV29-1 and TRBJ2-7; D is uncertain. Trimming took off 7 bases at V and 2 bases at J, with 12 bases between the two ends. Per germline, CDR1 SQVTM and CDR2 ANQGSEA. This CDR3 is built from 12 residues. CDR3 amino acids: CSALSSTYEQYF. CDR3 sequence (DNA): TGCAGCGCCCTGTCCTCCACCTACGAGCAGTACTTC.

This clonotype was seen many times. The chain uses TRBV6-2 or TRBV6-3 and TRBJ2-5; D remains ambiguous. Trimming cost V 2 bases and J 5 bases, with 12 bases left between them. CDR1 MNHEY and CDR2 SVGEGT come from the germline V gene. The CDR3 totals 14 residues. The CDR3 nucleotides read TGTGCCAGCAGTTACCCTCTAGAGGCGGAGACCCAGTACTTC. This sequence encodes CASSYPLEAETQYF.